One sample yielded the 25 T cell receptor beta chains listed below, sequenced in a study of beta chain features in type 1 diabetes (dated by TCRdb to the late 2010s). Points the paper makes about the study in general: A moderate but significant shortening of TCRB CDR3 length was observed in type 1 diabetes patients in all four CD4+ subsets.

Library method: the immunoSEQ multiplex PCR assay. The entire amount of isolated RNA was reverse transcribed using the High Capacity cDNA Reverse Transcription Kit, so the sequenced TCRB transcripts were expressed ones. TCRdb holds this immuneACCESS table with in-frame rearrangements only. Some clones are missing; in checked studies, unresolved V genes explain under half, and the rest has no known cause. The sample has a few hundred thousand clones on record, over 10% of them singletons. Around 0.0099% of the sample is in the top ten clones. Their antigen targets remain unknown. Sequenced: naive CD4+ T cells from blood. In light of the paper, this sample's cell subset or site label describes: true naive CD4+ T cells. These receptors were taken from a woman in her late teens or twenties with type 1 diabetes.

CDR3 amino acids: CASSAEQGSNQPQHF. As DNA, the CDR3 is TGTGCCAGCAGCGCCGAACAGGGGAGCAATCAGCCCCAGCATTTT. The chain uses TRBV9 and TRBJ1-5; 7 positions match TRBD1. This CDR3 comprises 15 residues. The germline CDR1 and CDR2 sequences are SGDLS and YYNGEE. The V gene end was trimmed by 3 bases and the J gene end by 1 base; junction bases not matched to a gene: 4.

V is TRBV30 and J is TRBJ2-1; 7 bases align to TRBD1. Trimming took 1 base from V and 0 from J; bases not matched to a gene: 9. Germline V gene lookup returns CDR1 GTSNPN and CDR2 SVGIG (reference sequence). This CDR3 region has 17 residues. The CDR3: CAWSAKRTGGSYNEQFF. The CDR3 nucleotides read TGTGCCTGGAGTGCCAAGCGGACAGGCGGCTCCTACAATGAGCAGTTCTTC.

In this sample, this clone turned up a few times. This chain connects TRBV6-5 to TRBJ2-5; 10 bases are a match to TRBD2. V gave up 1 base and J gave up 2 bases; unmatched junction bases: 4. The length of the CDR3 is 16 residues. The germline gives CDR1 MNHEY, CDR2 SVGAGI. The CDR3 DNA reads as TGTGCCAGCAGTTACTACGGGACTAGCGTACAAGAGACCCAGTACTTC. This sequence encodes CASSYYGTSVQETQYF.

This clone was counted only a few times. The chain employs TRBV5-6 and TRBJ1-6, with D possibly being TRBD1 (6 bases). Trimming shortened V by 3 bases and J by 7 bases, and 14 bases separated the two germline ends. The CDR3 is made up of 15 amino acids. Per the germline V gene, CDR1 is SGHDT and CDR2 is YYEEEE. The CDR3 DNA sequence: TGTGCCAGCAGCTCGACGGGACATGGGAATTCACCCCTCCACTTT. This codes for CASSSTGHGNSPLHF.

The chain uses TRBV25-1 and TRBJ2-6; 7 bases are a match to TRBD2. After removal of 0 bases from V and 2 bases from J, the junction contained 1 base not matched to a gene. CDR3 length: 16 amino acids. Germline V gene lookup returns CDR1 MGHDK and CDR2 SYGVNS. The CDR3 reads CASSEYSGPGANVLTF. As DNA, the CDR3 is TGTGCCAGCAGTGAATATAGCGGGCCTGGGGCCAACGTCCTGACTTTC.

The chain combines TRBV28 with TRBJ1-1, with D maybe TRBD1 (6 bases). The CDR3 is made up of 14 amino acids. CDR1 is MDHEN and CDR2 is SYDVKM in the germline V gene. V was clipped by 6 bases and J by 2 bases, with 13 bases between them. The CDR3 reads CASRTGTLNTEAFF. The CDR3 DNA follows: TGTGCCAGCAGGACCGGGACACTAAACACTGAAGCTTTCTTT.

A single count supports this clone. In nucleotides, the CDR3 is TGTGCCAGCAGCCCACTCCGGGGGGGCTACGAGCAGTACTTC. Protein: CASSPLRGGYEQYF. The V gene is TRBV9, the J gene TRBJ2-7, with 8 positions matching TRBD2. This CDR3 spans 14 amino acids. J gave up 3 bases and V 4 bases, and 6 bases lay outside the gene matches. Germline V lookup: CDR1 SGDLS, CDR2 YYNGEE. Combining the CDR3 with reference TRBV9 and TRBJ2-7 gives the whole variable domain DSGVTQTPKHLITATGQRVTLRCSPRSGDLSVYWYQQSLDQGLQFLIQYYNGEERAKGNILERFSAQQFPDLHSELNLSSLELGDSALYFCASSPLRGGYEQYFGPGTRLTVT.

This chain uses TRBV7-2 with TRBJ2-7; 9 bases match TRBD2. CDR1 is SGHTA, CDR2 FQGNSA, per germline. There are 14 residues in the CDR3. J gave up 4 bases and V 5 bases, and 6 bases lay outside the gene matches. The CDR3 DNA reads as TGTGCCAGCAGCGACCCGACTAGCGGTTACGAGCAGTACTTC. Its protein product is CASSDPTSGYEQYF.

This chain links TRBV9 with TRBJ2-3; weak D call: TRBD2 (6 bases). V was cut by 3 bases and J by 4 bases, with 12 bases left in between. Germline CDR1 reads SGDLS; CDR2 reads YYNGEE. The CDR3 has 14 residues. In DNA, the CDR3 is TGTGCCAGCAGCGACTCGTGGGGGGCAGATACGCAGTATTTT. As protein: CASSDSWGADTQYF.

This clone turned up a few times. This chain uses TRBV7-2 with TRBJ2-3, with D unclear. Germline CDR1 SGHTA, CDR2 FQGNSA. Trimming cost V 3 bases and J 7 bases, with 14 bases left between them. The CDR3 runs to 14 residues. The CDR3 DNA sequence: TGTGCCAGCAGCTTCCCGCGATCCCAATATACGCAGTATTTT. Translated, it gives CASSFPRSQYTQYF.

The chain uses TRBV18 and TRBJ1-1; D perhaps matches TRBD1 (6 bases). This CDR3 contains 14 residues. Trimming left V 5 bases short and J 0 bases short, with 10 bases between. The germline CDR1 and CDR2 sequences are KGHSH and LQKENI. The CDR3 spells CASSKDSLNTEAFF. CDR3 DNA: TGTGCCAGCTCAAAGGACAGCCTGAACACTGAAGCTTTCTTT.

The chain uses TRBV7-8 and TRBJ2-2, with 7 bases matching TRBD1. V shed 3 bases, J shed 3 bases, and the junction held 4 bases outside the gene matches. The CDR3 totals 15 residues. Looked up from germline, CDR1 is SGHVS and CDR2 is FQNEAQ. The CDR3 DNA reads TGTGCCAGCAGCTTTGGCGACAGGGACACCGGGGAGCTGTTTTTT. Protein product: CASSFGDRDTGELFF.

This chain uses TRBV18 with TRBJ1-1, with D unclear. The CDR3 is made up of 15 amino acids. CDR1 KGHSH and CDR2 LQKENI come from the germline V gene. V lost 3 bases and J 8 bases, leaving 19 bases between the germline ends. The CDR3 sequence: CASSPRDSWSAEAFF. DNA for the CDR3: TGTGCCAGCTCACCGCGTGACTCGTGGTCGGCGGAAGCTTTCTTT.

V and J are TRBV5-1 and TRBJ2-7, with D tentatively TRBD1 (6 bases). V was trimmed by 3 bases and J by 3 bases, leaving 10 bases between them. Per germline, CDR1 SGHRS and CDR2 YFSETQ. The CDR3 has 13 amino acids. The CDR3 sequence is CASSWTAFYEQYF. CDR3 nucleotides: TGCGCCAGCAGCTGGACAGCTTTCTACGAGCAGTACTTC.

The chain recombines TRBV5-1 with TRBJ1-2; 9 bases match TRBD1. The V and J ends lost 4 bases and 7 bases, in that order; junction bases with no gene match: 8. Germline CDR1 reads SGHRS; CDR2 reads YFSETQ. The CDR3 totals 14 residues. In nucleotides, the CDR3 is TGCGCCAGCAGCGAAACGGGACAGGGACCTGGCTACACCTTC. It translates to CASSETGQGPGYTF.

This clone has a handful of counts. This rearrangement joins TRBV15 to TRBJ1-6; 7 bases are a match to TRBD1. In germline, CDR1 is LNHNV, CDR2 YYDKDF (reference sequence). V shed 3 bases, J shed 8 bases, and the junction held 10 bases outside the gene matches. This CDR3 spans 16 amino acids. As DNA, the CDR3 is TGTGCCACCAGCAGGGCAACAGGGGTAAAATATTCACCCCTCCACTTT. Encoded protein: CATSRATGVKYSPLHF. The full variable domain, with the rest looked up from reference TRBV15 and TRBJ1-6, is DAMVIQNPRYQVTQFGKPVTLSCSQTLNHNVMYWYQQKSSQAPKLLFHYYDKDFNNEADTPDNFQSRRPNTSFCFLDIRSPGLGDTAMYLCATSRATGVKYSPLHFGNGTRLTVT.

The V and J genes are TRBV7-3 and TRBJ2-7; TRBD2 matches 7 bases. Trimming cost V 2 bases and J 2 bases; bases outside gene matches: 3. This CDR3 is 14 amino acids long. From germline, CDR1 is SGHTA and CDR2 FQGTGA. CDR3 residues: CASSLGGSPYEQYF. Here the CDR3 DNA reads TGTGCCAGCAGCTTAGGCGGGAGCCCCTACGAGCAGTACTTC.

This clone was seen only a few times. The chain joins TRBV15 to TRBJ1-1, with 9 bases fitting TRBD1. The CDR3 loop spans 14 amino acids. Germline values: CDR1 LNHNV, CDR2 YYDKDF (reference sequence). J lost 11 bases, V lost 0 bases, and 7 bases had no gene match. The CDR3, as DNA: TGTGCCACCAGCAGAGATTCCGGCGACAGGGGGGCTTTCTTT. Its translation is CATSRDSGDRGAFF. The full variable domain, in which reference TRBV15 and TRBJ1-1 provide the parts outside the CDR3, is DAMVIQNPRYQVTQFGKPVTLSCSQTLNHNVMYWYQQKSSQAPKLLFHYYDKDFNNEADTPDNFQSRRPNTSFCFLDIRSPGLGDTAMYLCATSRDSGDRGAFFGQGTRLTVV.

CDR3 loop: CASRGLADNEQFF. CDR3 coding DNA: TGTGCCAGCAGAGGACTAGCGGACAATGAGCAGTTCTTC. The chain carries TRBV7-6 and TRBJ2-1, with 10 nucleotides matching TRBD2. Germline CDR1 SGHVS, CDR2 FNYEAQ. Trimming cost V 6 bases and J 5 bases; bases outside gene matches: 1. CDR3 size: 13 residues.

There are a few counts of this clone. The rearrangement joins TRBV30 to TRBJ1-1, with 10 bases identical to TRBD1. The ends lost 5 bases at V and 5 bases at J; junction bases unmatched: 5. The CDR3 consists of 13 residues. Germline V lookup: CDR1 GTSNPN, CDR2 SVGIG (reference sequence). The CDR3 DNA reads as TGTGCCTGGGGTGACAGGGGGCTTACTGAAGCTTTCTTT. Encoded protein: CAWGDRGLTEAFF.

The J gene is TRBJ1-2, the V gene TRBV18; no firm D call. This CDR3 is built from 19 residues. Germline V gene data show CDR1 as KGHSH and CDR2 as LQKENI. V was pared by 3 bases and J by 3 bases, with 26 bases between. CDR3 sequence reads: CASSPRVAALVDWDYGYTF. In DNA form, the CDR3 reads TGTGCCAGCTCACCCCGGGTGGCCGCGTTGGTTGACTGGGACTATGGCTACACCTTC. Variable domain in full (rest from reference TRBV18 and TRBJ1-2): NAGVMQNPRHLVRRRGQEARLRCSPMKGHSHVYWYRQLPEEGLKFMVYLQKENIIDESGMPKERFSAEFPKEGPSILRIQQVVRGDSAAYFCASSPRVAALVDWDYGYTFGSGTRLTVV.

This clone was recorded only once. This chain links TRBV18 with TRBJ2-3, with 8 bases aligning to TRBD2. Germline CDR1 and CDR2: KGHSH and LQKENI. V lost 6 bases and J lost 5; bases outside the gene matches: 7. The CDR3 is made up of 14 amino acids. The CDR3 loop is CASSDGLAVDTQYF. For the CDR3, the DNA is TGTGCCAGCTCCGACGGACTAGCCGTAGATACGCAGTATTTT. Full variable domain (outside the CDR3, taken from reference TRBV18 and TRBJ2-3): NAGVMQNPRHLVRRRGQEARLRCSPMKGHSHVYWYRQLPEEGLKFMVYLQKENIIDESGMPKERFSAEFPKEGPSILRIQQVVRGDSAAYFCASSDGLAVDTQYFGPGTRLTVL.

J is TRBJ2-7 and V is TRBV7-2, with 7 nucleotides matching TRBD1. CDR3 size: 13 residues. Germline CDR1 SGHTA, CDR2 FQGNSA. Losses at the gene ends were 5 bases for V and 2 bases for J; bases not matched to a gene: 3. CDR3 nucleotide sequence: TGTGCCAGCAGCCGGGACAGACCCTACGAGCAGTACTTC. Its protein product is CASSRDRPYEQYF. The whole variable domain, remainder taken from reference TRBV7-2 and TRBJ2-7, is GAGVSQSPSNKVTEKGKDVELRCDPISGHTALYWYRQSLGQGLEFLIYFQGNSAPDKSGLPSDRFSAERTGGSVSTLTIQRTQQEDSAVYLCASSRDRPYEQYFGPGTRLTVT.

Notes on this clone: One end of the junction varies from germline; a read error may be responsible. V is TRBV14 and J is TRBJ2-1; no clear D. The germline V gene encodes CDR1 SGHDN and CDR2 FVKESK. The CDR3 is 13 residues long. Here the CDR3 reads CASSQGPQVGQFF. The CDR3 DNA reads as TGTGCCAGCAGTCAAGGGCCCCAGGTGGGGCAGTTCTTC.

V is TRBV7-2 and J is TRBJ1-5; D may be TRBD1 (6 bases). Germline CDR1 SGHTA, CDR2 FQGNSA. CDR3 size: 15 residues. V was cut by 4 bases and J by 1 base, with 11 bases left in between. Here the CDR3 reads CASSSWGQSNQPQHF. DNA for the CDR3: TGTGCCAGCAGCTCCTGGGGGCAGAGCAATCAGCCCCAGCATTTT.